This entry lists 26 T cell receptor beta chains sequenced from one sample in a study of spatial heterogeneity in lung cancer (dated by TCRdb to about 2019). General study outcomes and caveats: The number of expanded intratumoral alpha and beta TCRs correlated with the tumor nonsynonymous mutation count.

What these receptors recognize is not known. Reading the label with the study, this specimen's time point is: sample taken at primary tumor resection. Libraries were constructed by 5' RACE. The data were produced on a NextSeq 500. TCRdb took the public reads, trimmed them with fastp at Q25, ran MiXCR for clone calling and kept in-frame beta chains. Rows with one shared CDR3 protein collapse into an entry with the most common genes and DNA. Across this sample there are 20,000 to 25,000 distinct CDR3 sequences, with under 6.5% seen only once. Jointly, the top ten make up 10% of the sample. The source was lung tumor tissue, collected at surgery. The receptors were gathered from a male donor with early-stage non-small cell lung cancer.

This clonotype was seen repeatedly, ten times or more. The chain links TRBV7-2 to TRBJ2-3, with 8 bases matching TRBD1. From germline, CDR1 is SGHTA and CDR2 FQGNSA. The length of the CDR3 is 14 residues. The ends lost 4 bases at V and 5 bases at J; junction bases unmatched: 5. The CDR3 nucleotides read TGTGCCAGCAGCTCAGGGGGCGCGGGAGATACGCAGTATTTT. Amino acid sequence: CASSSGGAGDTQYF.

This clonotype has at least ten counts. This chain joins TRBV7-2 and TRBJ2-5; TRBD1 might be the D (6 bases). This CDR3 has 14 residues. Germline CDR1 is SGHTA and CDR2 is FQGNSA. Trimming removed 5 bases from V and 2 bases from J, with 12 bases in between. The CDR3 coding sequence is TGTGCCAGCAGCCAAGGGGGAAATCAAGAGACCCAGTACTTC. This sequence encodes CASSQGGNQETQYF.

This chain connects TRBV10-3 to TRBJ1-1; possible D gene TRBD1, 6 bases. This CDR3 is built from 14 residues. CDR1 ENHRY and CDR2 SYGVKD come from the germline V gene. V lost 3 bases to trimming and J lost 4 bases, with 12 bases between them. Written as DNA, the CDR3 is TGTGCCATCAGTGATCGGCAGGGGAGCACTGAAGCTTTCTTT. Protein sequence: CAISDRQGSTEAFF.

This clonotype was detected ten times or more. The chain has TRBV5-1 and TRBJ1-5; 7 bases are a match to TRBD1. The CDR3 is 15 amino acids. Unmatched junction bases numbered 13, after V lost 2 bases and J lost 11 bases. The V gene's germline CDR1 is SGHRS and CDR2 YFSETQ. The CDR3 is CASSLDREPRQSQHF. The DNA for the CDR3 is TGCGCCAGCAGCTTAGACAGGGAGCCTAGGCAGTCCCAGCATTTT.

This clonotype was picked up many times. V and J are TRBV6-2 or TRBV6-3 and TRBJ1-4, with 9 bases identical to TRBD1. Germline CDR1 and CDR2: MNHEY and SVGEGT. The ends lost 8 bases at V and 7 bases at J; junction bases unmatched: 5. The CDR3 length is 13 residues. The CDR3 loop reads CASADRGGEKLFF. For the CDR3, the DNA is TGTGCCAGCGCGGACAGGGGAGGTGAAAAACTGTTTTTT.

This clonotype was recorded many times. The V and J genes are TRBV7-2 and TRBJ1-1, with D tentatively TRBD1 (6 bases). The CDR3 totals 13 residues. Germline values: CDR1 SGHTA, CDR2 FQGNSA. V lost 4 bases and J lost 1, with 7 bases in between. The CDR3 region has the DNA TGTGCCAGCAGCTCGGGACAGAACACTGAAGCTTTCTTT. It yields the protein CASSSGQNTEAFF.

A remark on this clonotype: The CDR3 carries no conserved terminal phenylalanine or tryptophan, so it likely arises from a read error. V and J are TRBV28 and TRBJ1-4; D call uncertain. V was trimmed by 5 bases and J by 2 bases, leaving 9 bases between them. The germline CDR1 and CDR2 sequences are MDHEN and SYDVKM. This CDR3 has 14 amino acids. The CDR3 sequence: CASSPLPTNEKLFL. In nucleotides, the CDR3 is TGTGCCAGCAGTCCACTTCCGACTAATGAAAAACTGTTTCTT.

This clonotype was observed many times. The chain is built from TRBV7-8 and TRBJ2-1; D not certain. The CDR3 consists of 15 residues. Germline CDR1 SGHVS, CDR2 FQNEAQ. V was shortened by 2 bases and J by 4 bases, with 12 bases between the two germline ends. CDR3 protein: CASSLRLIYYNEQFF. CDR3 nucleotides: TGTGCCAGCAGCTTAAGACTGATCTATTACAATGAGCAGTTCTTC.

This clonotype occurred once. The chain is built from TRBV18 and TRBJ1-5; D gene ambiguous. V gave up 2 bases and J gave up 0 bases, with 8 bases separating them. Germline CDR1 is KGHSH and CDR2 is LQKENI. The CDR3 runs 15 residues. CDR3 in DNA: TGTGCCAGCTCACCAAGTGTCCTTAGCAATCAGCCCCAGCATTTT. Protein product: CASSPSVLSNQPQHF.

This clonotype was counted ten times or more. CDR3 coding DNA: TGTGCCAGCAGATCGGAAGGGCGGACCCAGTACTTC. Protein sequence: CASRSEGRTQYF. This chain uses TRBV12-3 or TRBV12-4 with TRBJ2-5; D unresolved. V was shortened by 6 bases and J by 7 bases, with 12 bases between the two germline ends. CDR3 length: 12 residues.

This clonotype was recorded at least ten times. This chain joins TRBV7-8 and TRBJ2-1; D is undetermined. Germline lookup yields CDR1 SGHVS and CDR2 FQNEAQ. V shed 5 bases and J shed 14 bases, with 16 bases lying between them. The CDR3 totals 12 residues. CDR3 DNA sequence: TGTGCCAGCAGCCCCCTCCCGGGTAAGGAGTTCTTC. This sequence encodes CASSPLPGKEFF. Full variable domain (rest looked up from reference TRBV7-8 and TRBJ2-1): GAGVSQSPRYKVAKRGQDVALRCDPISGHVSLFWYQQALGQGPEFLTYFQNEAQLDKSGLPSDRFFAERPEGSVSTLKIQRTQQEDSAVYLCASSPLPGKEFFGPGTRLTVL.

This clonotype came up a few times. V and J are TRBV19 and TRBJ1-2; 8 bases fit TRBD1. The CDR3 runs to 14 residues. Trimming cost V 6 bases and J 4 bases; bases outside gene matches: 7. Germline assignment: CDR1 LNHDA and CDR2 SQIVND (reference sequence). The CDR3 DNA sequence: TGTGCCAGTAGGCCAGGGGGCGCGGGCTATGGCTACACCTTC. Translation: CASRPGGAGYGYTF. Based on the CDR3 plus reference TRBV19 and TRBJ1-2, the full variable domain is DGGITQSPKYLFRKEGQNVTLSCEQNLNHDAMYWYRQDPGQGLRLIYYSQIVNDFQKGDIAEGYSVSREKKESFPLTVTSAQKNPTAFYLCASRPGGAGYGYTFGSGTRLTVV.

This clonotype was observed at least ten times. The chain links TRBV12-3 or TRBV12-4 to TRBJ2-3; 10 nucleotides match TRBD2. V gave up 7 bases and J gave up 2 bases; unmatched junction bases: 3. The CDR3 totals 14 residues. The CDR3 is CASTLAGDTDTQYF. The CDR3 region has the DNA TGTGCCAGCACCCTAGCGGGAGACACAGATACGCAGTATTTT.

The table lists this clonotype with a few counts. The V gene is TRBV6-6, the J gene TRBJ2-3, with D perhaps TRBD2 (6 bases). V lost 7 bases and J 4 bases, leaving 12 bases between the germline ends. Germline CDR1 MNHNY, CDR2 SVGAGI (reference sequence). This CDR3 spans 13 amino acids. Here the CDR3 reads CASNLPGADTQYF. The CDR3 bases are TGTGCCAGCAACCTTCCGGGGGCAGATACGCAGTATTTT.

This clonotype was seen at least ten times. The chain carries TRBV14 and TRBJ2-3; no definite D call. The V end lost 1 base, the J end lost 8 bases, and 7 bases lay between the germline ends. The CDR3 loop spans 12 amino acids. From germline, CDR1 is SGHDN and CDR2 FVKESK. The CDR3 is CASSQVSPTQYF. In DNA, the CDR3 is TGTGCCAGCAGCCAAGTCTCGCCTACGCAGTATTTT.

The chain links TRBV5-1 to TRBJ2-1; D may be TRBD2 (6 bases). CDR3 size: 15 residues. Germline V gene lookup returns CDR1 SGHRS and CDR2 YFSETQ. Trimming stripped 4 bases from V and 9 bases from J, with 20 bases between. The CDR3, as DNA: TGCGCCAGCAGCACGGGACTCCTTAGCTTGAGTGAGCAGTTCTTC. This translates into CASSTGLLSLSEQFF.

This clonotype showed up just a few times. The chain uses TRBV11-2 and TRBJ2-5; 7 bases align to TRBD2. Germline loops: CDR1 SGHAT, CDR2 FQNNGV. The CDR3 is made up of 14 amino acids. V was clipped by 3 bases and J by 2 bases; unmatched bases: 3. The CDR3 nucleotides are TGTGCCAGCAGCTTGGGAGGGTTACAAGAGACCCAGTACTTC. As protein: CASSLGGLQETQYF.

This clonotype is medium-sized in the sample. J is TRBJ2-7 and V is TRBV28; D not certain. CDR1 MDHEN and CDR2 SYDVKM come from the germline V gene. Trimming took off 8 bases at V and 6 bases at J, with 8 bases between the two ends. The CDR3 loop spans 10 amino acids. CDR3 nucleotides: TGTGCCAGCCCTGGCCGCGAGCAGTACTTC. Amino acids: CASPGREQYF.

The sample holds many counts of this clonotype. V usage is TRBV7-2 and J usage is TRBJ1-5, with 10 bases matching TRBD1. This CDR3 spans 15 amino acids. Losses at the gene ends were 0 bases for V and 7 bases for J; bases not matched to a gene: 3. Germline loops: CDR1 SGHTA, CDR2 FQGNSA. The CDR3 bases are TGTGCCAGCAGCTTAGCCGGGACAGGGGTGCAGCCCCAGCATTTT. Its protein is CASSLAGTGVQPQHF.

This clonotype appeared many times. The chain joins TRBV6-2 or TRBV6-3 to TRBJ2-1, with TRBD2 identical over 10 bases. Unmatched junction bases numbered 9, after V lost 6 bases and J lost 4 bases. This CDR3 contains 16 residues. Germline V lookup: CDR1 MNHEY, CDR2 SVGEGT. CDR3 residues: CASSPSTGLAYNEQFF. For the CDR3, the DNA is TGTGCCAGCAGCCCCAGTACGGGACTAGCGTACAATGAGCAGTTCTTC.

There are many counts of this clonotype. This chain joins TRBV12-3 or TRBV12-4 and TRBJ2-4; D might be TRBD1 or TRBD2, each matching 5 bases. V gave up 8 bases and J gave up 0 bases, with 8 bases separating them. The CDR3 loop spans 13 amino acids. The CDR3 loop is CASSGTAKNIQYF. DNA of the CDR3: TGTGCCAGCTCCGGGACAGCCAAAAACATTCAGTACTTC.

This clonotype came up many times. The rearrangement uses TRBV29-1 and TRBJ1-5, with a weak D call TRBD1 (6 bases). The V gene's germline CDR1 is SQVTM and CDR2 ANQGSEA. This CDR3 has 12 residues. Deletions cut 7 bases from V and 6 bases from J, with 13 bases between. The CDR3 loop reads CSGGGGGQPQHF. The CDR3 DNA follows: TGCAGCGGTGGGGGGGGCGGTCAGCCCCAGCATTTT.

This clonotype came up many times. The chain uses TRBV29-1 and TRBJ1-1; D perhaps matches TRBD1 (5 bases). Germline CDR1 and CDR2: SQVTM and ANQGSEA. This CDR3 is built from 12 residues. The CDR3 loop is CSHKKGTSEAFF. The CDR3 region has the DNA TGCAGTCATAAAAAAGGGACTAGTGAAGCTTTCTTT.

This clonotype was detected ten times or more. This chain links TRBV7-9 with TRBJ1-2; D unclear. The germline V gene encodes CDR1 SEHNR and CDR2 FQNEAQ (reference sequence). V shed 4 bases and J shed 4 bases, with 10 bases lying between them. There are 13 residues in the CDR3. The CDR3 spells CASSYGLTYGYTF. The CDR3 DNA reads as TGTGCCAGCAGCTACGGACTGACCTATGGCTACACCTTC.

This rearrangement joins TRBV2 to TRBJ2-7; D could derive from TRBD1 or TRBD2 (5 bases each). Germline V gives CDR1 SNHLY, CDR2 FYNNEI. Trimming removed 8 bases at V and 4 bases at J, with 15 bases between. The CDR3 has 13 residues. The CDR3 DNA is TGTGCCAGCTACGAGGGACGGAGGTACGAGCAGTACTTC. Translating it yields CASYEGRRYEQYF. Combining the CDR3 with reference TRBV2 and TRBJ2-7 gives the whole variable domain EPEVTQTPSHQVTQMGQEVILRCVPISNHLYFYWYRQILGQKVEFLVSFYNNEISEKSEIFDDQFSVERPDGSNFTLKIRSTKLEDSAMYFCASYEGRRYEQYFGPGTRLTVT.

This clonotype was found many times. The chain's CDR3 is CSARKFAALDGYTF. The CDR3 DNA sequence: TGCAGTGCCAGGAAGTTTGCGGCTCTCGATGGCTACACCTTC. The chain joins TRBV20-1 to TRBJ1-2; no definite D call. The length of the CDR3 is 14 residues. Trimming shortened V by 6 bases and J by 6 bases, and 20 bases separated the two germline ends. Germline V gives CDR1 DFQATT, CDR2 SNEGSKA (reference sequence).